This T cell receptor beta chain was observed in a study of T cells after yellow fever vaccination. There are many counts of this clonotype. Production of TCR cDNA was by 5'RACE template switching, which also added a universal primer site and UMIs. MiXCR was run by TCRdb on the 5' RACE reads, yielding one entry per CDR3 protein. Among about 75,000 distinct CDR3 sequences listed, around 7.7% were seen once. The CDR3 loop spans 14 amino acids. The V gene lost 5 bases and the J gene lost 8 bases, with 18 bases spanning the gap. This clonotype was obtained from a young man who received the YFV17D yellow fever vaccine. The chain recombines TRBV12-3 or TRBV12-4 with TRBJ1-1, with D possibly TRBD1 on 5 matching bases. Sequencing used CD8+ T cells sorted from PBMCs, obtained 10 to 11 days after the first yellow fever vaccination. CDR3 DNA sequence: TGTGCCAGCAGTCACCCCAACTCCGGGACGGAAGCTTTCTTT. Translated, it gives CASSHPNSGTEAFF.